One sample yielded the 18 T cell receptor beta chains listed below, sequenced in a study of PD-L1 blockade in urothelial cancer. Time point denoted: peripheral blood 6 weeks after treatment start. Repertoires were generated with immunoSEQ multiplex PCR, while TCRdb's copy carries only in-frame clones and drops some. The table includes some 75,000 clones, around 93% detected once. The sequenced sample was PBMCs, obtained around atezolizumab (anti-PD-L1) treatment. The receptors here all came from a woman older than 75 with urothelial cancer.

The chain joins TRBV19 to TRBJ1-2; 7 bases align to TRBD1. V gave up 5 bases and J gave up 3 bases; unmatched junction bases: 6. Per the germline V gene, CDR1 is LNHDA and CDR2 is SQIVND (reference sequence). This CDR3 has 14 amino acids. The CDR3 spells CASSPSDRDYGYTF. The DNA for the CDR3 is TGTGCCAGTAGTCCCTCCGACAGGGACTATGGCTACACCTTC.

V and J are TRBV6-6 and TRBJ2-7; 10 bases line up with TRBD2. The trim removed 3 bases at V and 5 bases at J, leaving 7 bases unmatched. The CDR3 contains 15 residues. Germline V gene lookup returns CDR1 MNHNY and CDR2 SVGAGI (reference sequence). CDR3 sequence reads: CASSYSSGSYDEQYF. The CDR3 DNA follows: TGTGCCAGCAGTTATTCTAGCGGGAGTTATGACGAGCAGTACTTC.

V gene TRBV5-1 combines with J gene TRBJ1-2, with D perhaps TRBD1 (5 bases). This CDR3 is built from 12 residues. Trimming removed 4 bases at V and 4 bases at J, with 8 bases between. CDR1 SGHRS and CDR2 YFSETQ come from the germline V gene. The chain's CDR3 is CASSGGVYGYTF. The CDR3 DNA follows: TGCGCCAGCAGCGGGGGGGTCTATGGCTACACCTTC.

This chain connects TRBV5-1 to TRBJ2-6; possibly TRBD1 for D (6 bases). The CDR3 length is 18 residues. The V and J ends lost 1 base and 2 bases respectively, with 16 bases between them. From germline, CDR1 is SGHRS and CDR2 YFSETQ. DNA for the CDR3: TGCGCCAGCAGCTTGTTTTCAGGGGCCAATACTGGGGCCAACGTCCTGACTTTC. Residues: CASSLFSGANTGANVLTF.

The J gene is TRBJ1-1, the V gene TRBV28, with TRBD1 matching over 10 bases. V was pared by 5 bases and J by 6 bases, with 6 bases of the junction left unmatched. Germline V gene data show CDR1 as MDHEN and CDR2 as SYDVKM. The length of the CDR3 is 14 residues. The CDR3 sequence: CASSRTGGTPEAFF. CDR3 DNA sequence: TGTGCCAGCAGTAGGACAGGGGGTACCCCTGAAGCTTTCTTT.

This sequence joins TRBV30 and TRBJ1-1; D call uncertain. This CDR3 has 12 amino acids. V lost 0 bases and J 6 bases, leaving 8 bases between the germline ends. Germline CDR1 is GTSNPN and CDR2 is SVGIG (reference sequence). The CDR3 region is CAWSVSGPEAFF. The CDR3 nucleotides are TGTGCCTGGAGTGTTAGTGGGCCTGAAGCTTTCTTT.

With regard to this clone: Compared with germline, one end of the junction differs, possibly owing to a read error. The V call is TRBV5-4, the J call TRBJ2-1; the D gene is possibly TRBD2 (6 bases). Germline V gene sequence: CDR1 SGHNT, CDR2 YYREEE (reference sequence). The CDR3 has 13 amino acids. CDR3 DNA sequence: TGTGCCAGCAGCTCCTCCTCCGGGACTCCGGTTGTCTTC. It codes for CASSSSSGTPVVF.

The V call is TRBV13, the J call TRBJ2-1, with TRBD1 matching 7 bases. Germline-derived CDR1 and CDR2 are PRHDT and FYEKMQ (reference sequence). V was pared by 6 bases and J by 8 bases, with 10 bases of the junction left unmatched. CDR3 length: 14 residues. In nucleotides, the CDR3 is TGTGCCAGCAGTTTTGACAGGGTCATCGATGAGCAGTTCTTC. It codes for CASSFDRVIDEQFF. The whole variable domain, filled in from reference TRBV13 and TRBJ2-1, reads AAGVIQSPRHLIKEKRETATLKCYPIPRHDTVYWYQQGPGQDPQFLISFYEKMQSDKGSIPDRFSAQQFSDYHSELNMSSLELGDSALYFCASSFDRVIDEQFFGPGTRLTVL.

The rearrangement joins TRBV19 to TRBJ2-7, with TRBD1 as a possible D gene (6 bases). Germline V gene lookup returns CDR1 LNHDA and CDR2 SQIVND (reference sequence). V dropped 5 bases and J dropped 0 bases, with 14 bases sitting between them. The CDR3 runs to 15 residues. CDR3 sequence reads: CASSLRDISSYEQYF. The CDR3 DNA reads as TGTGCCAGTAGTCTTCGGGACATTAGCTCCTACGAGCAGTACTTC.

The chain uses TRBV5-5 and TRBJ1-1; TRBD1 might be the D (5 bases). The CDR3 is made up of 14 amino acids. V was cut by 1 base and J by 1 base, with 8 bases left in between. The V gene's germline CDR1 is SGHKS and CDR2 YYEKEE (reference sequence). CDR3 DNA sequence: TGTGCCAGCAGCTTGTACGGGGGGAACACTGAAGCTTTCTTT. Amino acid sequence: CASSLYGGNTEAFF.

The CDR3 protein is CASSEGQGARETQYF. In DNA, the CDR3 is TGTGCCAGCAGCGAAGGACAGGGGGCACGGGAGACCCAGTACTTC. The rearrangement links TRBV7-3 to TRBJ2-5; TRBD1 agrees at 11 bases. Germline V gives CDR1 SGHTA, CDR2 FQGTGA. V lost 5 bases, J lost 5 bases, and 7 bases stayed unmatched. This CDR3 has 15 amino acids.

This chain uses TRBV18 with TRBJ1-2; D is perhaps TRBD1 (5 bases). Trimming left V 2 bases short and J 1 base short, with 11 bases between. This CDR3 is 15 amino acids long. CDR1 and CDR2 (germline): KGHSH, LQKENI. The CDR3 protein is CASSPGQGRNYGYTF. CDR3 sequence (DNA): TGTGCCAGCTCACCAGGCCAGGGCCGTAACTATGGCTACACCTTC.

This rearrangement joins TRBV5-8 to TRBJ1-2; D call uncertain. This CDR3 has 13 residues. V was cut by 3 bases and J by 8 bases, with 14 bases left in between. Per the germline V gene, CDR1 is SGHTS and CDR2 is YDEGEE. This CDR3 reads CASSWRVDWGYTF. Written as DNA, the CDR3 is TGTGCCAGCAGCTGGAGGGTAGATTGGGGCTACACCTTC.

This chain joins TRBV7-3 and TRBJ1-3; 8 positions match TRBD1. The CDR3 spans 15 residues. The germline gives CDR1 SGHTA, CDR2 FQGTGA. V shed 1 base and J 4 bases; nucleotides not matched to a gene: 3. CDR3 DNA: TGTGCCAGCAGCTTAAAGGGACAGGAAGGAAACACCATATATTTT. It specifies CASSLKGQEGNTIYF.

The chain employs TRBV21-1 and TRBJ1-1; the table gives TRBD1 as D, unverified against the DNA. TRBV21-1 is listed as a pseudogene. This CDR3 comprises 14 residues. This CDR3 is CASSARTGETEAFF. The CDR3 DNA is TGTGCCAGCAGCGCCCGGACAGGGGAGACTGAAGCTTTCTTT.

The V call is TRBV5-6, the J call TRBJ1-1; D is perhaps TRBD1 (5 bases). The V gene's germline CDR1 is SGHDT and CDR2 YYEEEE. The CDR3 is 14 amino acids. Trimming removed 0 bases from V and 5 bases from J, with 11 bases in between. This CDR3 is CASSLGRGRTEAFF. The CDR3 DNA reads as TGTGCCAGCAGCTTGGGAAGGGGCCGGACTGAAGCTTTCTTT.

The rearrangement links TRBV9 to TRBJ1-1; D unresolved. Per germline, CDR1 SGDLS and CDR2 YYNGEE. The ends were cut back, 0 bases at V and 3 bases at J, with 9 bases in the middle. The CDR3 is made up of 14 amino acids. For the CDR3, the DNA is TGTGCCAGCAGCGTAGTGCTGGCAGACACTGAAGCTTTCTTT. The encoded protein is CASSVVLADTEAFF.

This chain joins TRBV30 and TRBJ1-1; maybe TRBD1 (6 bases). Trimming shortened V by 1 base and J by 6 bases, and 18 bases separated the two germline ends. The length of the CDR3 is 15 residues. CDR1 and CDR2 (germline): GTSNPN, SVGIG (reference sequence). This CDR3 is CAWSGTGTTGPEAFF. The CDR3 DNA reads TGTGCCTGGAGTGGGACCGGGACAACAGGCCCTGAAGCTTTCTTT.